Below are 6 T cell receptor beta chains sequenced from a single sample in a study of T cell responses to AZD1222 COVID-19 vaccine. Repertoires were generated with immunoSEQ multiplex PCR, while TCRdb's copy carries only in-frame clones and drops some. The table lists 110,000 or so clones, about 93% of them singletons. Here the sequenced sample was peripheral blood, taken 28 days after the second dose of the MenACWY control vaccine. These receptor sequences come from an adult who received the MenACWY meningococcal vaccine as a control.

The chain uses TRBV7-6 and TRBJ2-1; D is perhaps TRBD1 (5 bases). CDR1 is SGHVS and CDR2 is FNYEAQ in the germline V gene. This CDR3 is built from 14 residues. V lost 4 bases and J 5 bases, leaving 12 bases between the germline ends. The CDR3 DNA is TGTGCCAGCAGCTCCGGGCAGGGAAACAATGAGCAGTTCTTC. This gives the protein CASSSGQGNNEQFF.

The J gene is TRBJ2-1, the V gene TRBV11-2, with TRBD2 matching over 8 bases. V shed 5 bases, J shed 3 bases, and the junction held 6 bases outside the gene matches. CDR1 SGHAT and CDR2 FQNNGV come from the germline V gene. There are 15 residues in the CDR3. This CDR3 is CASSRRGENYNEQFF. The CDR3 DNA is TGTGCCAGCAGCAGGCGGGGGGAAAACTACAATGAGCAGTTCTTC.

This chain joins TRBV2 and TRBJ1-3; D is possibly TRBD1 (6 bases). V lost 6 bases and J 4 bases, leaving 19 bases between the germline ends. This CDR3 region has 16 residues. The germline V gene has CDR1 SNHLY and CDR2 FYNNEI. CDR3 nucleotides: TGTGCCAGCAGCCTCCTAGGGGGGACAATCGGAAACACCATATATTTT. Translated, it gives CASSLLGGTIGNTIYF.

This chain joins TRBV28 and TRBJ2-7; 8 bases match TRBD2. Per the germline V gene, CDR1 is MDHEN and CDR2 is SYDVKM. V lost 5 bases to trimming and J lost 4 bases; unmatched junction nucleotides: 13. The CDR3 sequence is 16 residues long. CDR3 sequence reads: CASSEKSGSWGYEQYF. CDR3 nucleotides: TGTGCCAGCAGTGAGAAGAGCGGGAGTTGGGGTTACGAGCAGTACTTC.

The CDR3 DNA reads TGTGCCAGCAGTGAAGCCAAAGGAGGCCGTCAGCCCCAGCATTTT. Amino acids: CASSEAKGGRQPQHF. The V and J genes are TRBV2 and TRBJ1-5; D is unclear. The ends were cut back, 0 bases at V and 6 bases at J, with 12 bases in the middle. CDR1 is SNHLY, CDR2 FYNNEI, per germline. This CDR3 spans 15 amino acids.

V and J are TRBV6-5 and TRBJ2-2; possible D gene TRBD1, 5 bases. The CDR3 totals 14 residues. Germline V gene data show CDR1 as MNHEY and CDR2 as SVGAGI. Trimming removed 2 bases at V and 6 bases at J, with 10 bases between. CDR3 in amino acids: CASSYRGSAGELFF. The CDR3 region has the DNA TGTGCCAGCAGTTACAGGGGCTCCGCCGGGGAGCTGTTTTTT.